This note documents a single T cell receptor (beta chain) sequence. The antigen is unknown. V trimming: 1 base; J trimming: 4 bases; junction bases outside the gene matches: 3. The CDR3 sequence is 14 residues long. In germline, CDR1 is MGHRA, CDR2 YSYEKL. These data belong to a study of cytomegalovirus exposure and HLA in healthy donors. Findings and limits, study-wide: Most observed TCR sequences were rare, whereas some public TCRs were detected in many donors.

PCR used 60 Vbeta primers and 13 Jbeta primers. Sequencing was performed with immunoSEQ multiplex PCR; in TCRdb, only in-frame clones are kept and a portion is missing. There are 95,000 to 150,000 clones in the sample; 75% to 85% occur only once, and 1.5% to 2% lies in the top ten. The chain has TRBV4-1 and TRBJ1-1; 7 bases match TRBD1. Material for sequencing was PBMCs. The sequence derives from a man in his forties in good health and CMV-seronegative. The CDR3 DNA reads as TGCGCCAGCAGCCAAGCCAGGGGGGCCACTGAAGCTTTCTTT. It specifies CASSQARGATEAFF.